This paragraph covers one TCR beta chain sequence. The source of the sample is a study of blood T cell repertoires in COVID-19. V was trimmed by 2 bases and J by 7 bases, leaving 17 bases between them. The CDR3 totals 15 residues. The germline V gene encodes CDR1 MGHRA and CDR2 YSYEKL. How the authors handled the data: Researchers report that nucleated cell counts were estimated from reference gene primer amplification. Produced via immunoSEQ multiplex PCR; TCRdb's table is partial and in-frame only. The DNA was the basis for D and trimming; V, J and clone size are from that table. Of about 260,000 clones in the sample, about 86% were seen once.

Sample: peripheral blood. The receptor's source is a young man with active or convalescent COVID-19. V and J are TRBV4-1 and TRBJ1-1; D is unresolved. The CDR3 here is CASSQRPGEAVEAFF. The CDR3 DNA sequence: TGCGCCAGCAGCCAAAGACCGGGAGAGGCTGTTGAAGCTTTCTTT.